The source of this TCR beta chain is a study of regulatory T cells in long-lasting Graves disease. Arm-PCR of CDR3 regions and iRepertoire HTBI primers were used to build TCR beta libraries. TCRdb independently ran MiXCR on the multiplex PCR reads; one entry per CDR3 protein. The sample consists of some 350,000 distinct CDR3 sequences, about a sixth of them appearing once. At least ten counts were recorded for this clonotype. The CDR3 runs 15 residues. With 8 bases clipped from V and 2 bases from J, the junction kept 11 bases outside the gene matches. CDR1 and CDR2 (germline): MNHNS, SASEGT. This sample's time point: newly diagnosed GD, antithyroid drugs for less than 3 months. Extracted PBMC RNA gave rise to the TCR library. The data were also submitted as part of a second study, on T cells in Graves' hyperthyroidism and ophthalmopathy.

The source was peripheral blood mononuclear cells (PBMCs), collected at new diagnosis, from a patient treated with antithyroid drugs. The chain is built from TRBV6-1 and TRBJ2-7; 8 bases agree with TRBD1. The sequence derives from a young woman with Graves disease. CDR3 amino acids: CASYPGQGWTYEQYF. The CDR3 DNA reads TGTGCCAGCTATCCTGGACAGGGTTGGACCTACGAGCAGTACTTC.